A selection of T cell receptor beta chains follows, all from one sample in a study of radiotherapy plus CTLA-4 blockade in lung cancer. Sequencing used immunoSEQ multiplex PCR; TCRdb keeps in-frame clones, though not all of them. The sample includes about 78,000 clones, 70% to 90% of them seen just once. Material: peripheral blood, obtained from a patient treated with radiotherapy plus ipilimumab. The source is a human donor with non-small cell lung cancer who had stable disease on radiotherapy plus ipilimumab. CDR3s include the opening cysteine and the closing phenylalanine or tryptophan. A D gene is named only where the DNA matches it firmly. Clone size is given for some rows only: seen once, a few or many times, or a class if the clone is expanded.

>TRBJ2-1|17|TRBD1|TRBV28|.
CASSLVGQGRIHNEQFF
TGTGCCAGCAGTTTAGTAGGACAGGGGCGGATACACAATGAGCAGTTCTTC
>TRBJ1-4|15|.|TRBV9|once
CASSVDMRGNEKLFF
TGTGCCAGCAGCGTAGACATGAGGGGTAATGAAAAACTGTTTTTT
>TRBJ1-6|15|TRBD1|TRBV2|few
CASRGDRGRYSPLHF
TGTGCCAGCAGGGGGGACAGGGGCCGCTATTCACCCCTCCACTTT
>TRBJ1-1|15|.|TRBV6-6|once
CASSWRRGLNTEAFF
TGTGCCAGCAGTTGGCGACGGGGGCTTAACACTGAAGCTTTCTTT
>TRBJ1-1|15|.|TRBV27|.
CASSLFGRRNTEAFF
TGTGCCAGCAGTTTATTTGGCAGGAGGAACACTGAAGCTTTCTTT
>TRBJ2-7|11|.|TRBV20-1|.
CSARQGYEQYF
TGCAGTGCTAGACAGGGCTACGAGCAGTACTTC
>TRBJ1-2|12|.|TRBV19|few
CASMQDIYGYTF
TGTGCCAGTATGCAGGACATCTATGGCTACACCTTC
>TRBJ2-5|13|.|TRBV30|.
CAWSVTGWETQYF
TGTGCCTGGAGTGTAACAGGGTGGGAGACCCAGTACTTC
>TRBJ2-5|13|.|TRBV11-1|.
CASSPQTEETQYF
TGTGCCAGCAGCCCACAGACCGAAGAGACCCAGTACTTC
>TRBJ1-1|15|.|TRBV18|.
CASSLGPGLNTEAFF
TGTGCCAGCTCACTTGGACCGGGCCTCAACACTGAAGCTTTCTTT
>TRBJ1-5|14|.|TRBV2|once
CASSEESSVQPQHF
TGTGCCAGCAGTGAAGAGTCGTCTGTTCAGCCCCAGCATTTT
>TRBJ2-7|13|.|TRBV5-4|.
CASSLEGYYEQYF
TGTGCCAGCAGCTTGGAGGGTTACTACGAGCAGTACTTC
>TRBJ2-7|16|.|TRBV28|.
CASSPTSGTSTYEQYF
TGTGCCAGCAGTCCTACTTCGGGCACTTCGACTTACGAGCAGTACTTC
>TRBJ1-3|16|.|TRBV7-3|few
CASSVLMSGFGNTIYF
TGTGCCAGCAGCGTTCTAATGTCGGGGTTTGGAAACACCATATATTTT
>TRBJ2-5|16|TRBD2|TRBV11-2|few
CASSSVAGGPGETQYF
TGTGCCAGCAGCTCCGTAGCGGGAGGGCCGGGGGAGACCCAGTACTTC
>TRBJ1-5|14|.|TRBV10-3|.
CAIRGTPGNQPQHF
TGTGCCATCAGAGGGACACCTGGCAATCAGCCCCAGCATTTT
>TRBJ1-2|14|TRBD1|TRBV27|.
CASSAGGADYGYTF
TGTGCCAGCAGCGCAGGGGGCGCTGACTATGGCTACACCTTC
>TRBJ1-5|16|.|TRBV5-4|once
CASSSDGPFSNQPQHF
TGTGCCAGCAGCTCCGACGGACCATTTAGCAATCAGCCCCAGCATTTT
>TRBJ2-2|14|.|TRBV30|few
CAWSIQSNTGELFF
TGTGCCTGGAGTATCCAGTCTAACACCGGGGAGCTGTTTTTT
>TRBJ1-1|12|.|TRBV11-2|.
CASSLRRSEAFF
TGTGCCAGCAGCCTTCGAAGGTCCGAAGCTTTCTTT
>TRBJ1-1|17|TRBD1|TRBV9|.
CASSVGGQGTRNTEAFF
TGTGCCAGCAGCGTAGGGGGACAGGGAACTCGAAACACTGAAGCTTTCTTT
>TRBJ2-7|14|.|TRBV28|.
CASRPGLSYYEQYF
TGTGCCAGCAGACCGGGACTCTCCTACTACGAGCAGTACTTC
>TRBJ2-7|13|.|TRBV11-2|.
CASSWRSSYEQYF
TGTGCCAGCAGCTGGAGGTCCTCCTACGAGCAGTACTTC
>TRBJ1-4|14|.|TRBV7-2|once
CASSLAGVGEKLFF
TGTGCCAGCAGCTTAGCCGGGGTCGGAGAAAAACTGTTTTTT
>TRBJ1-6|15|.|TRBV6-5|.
CASSDRSSYNSPLHF
TGTGCCAGCAGCGACAGGAGCTCCTATAATTCACCCCTCCACTTT
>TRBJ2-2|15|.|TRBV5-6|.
CASSYPTDNTGELFF
TGTGCCAGCAGCTATCCGACAGACAACACCGGGGAGCTGTTTTTT
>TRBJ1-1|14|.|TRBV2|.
CASSVSLLGTEAFF
TGTGCCAGCAGTGTTTCGTTGCTCGGCACTGAAGCTTTCTTT
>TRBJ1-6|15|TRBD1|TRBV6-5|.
CASSYIDRGNSPLHF
TGTGCCAGCAGTTACATTGACAGGGGGAATTCACCCCTCCACTTT
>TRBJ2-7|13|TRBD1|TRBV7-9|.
CASSPGQGYEQYF
TGTGCCAGCAGTCCGGGACAGGGTTACGAGCAGTACTTC
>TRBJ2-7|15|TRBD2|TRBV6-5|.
CASSFTSGGPYEQYF
TGTGCCAGCAGTTTCACTAGCGGGGGCCCTTACGAGCAGTACTTC
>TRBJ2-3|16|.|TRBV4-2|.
CASSQEWRTQTDTQYF
TGTGCCAGCAGCCAAGAATGGAGAACCCAAACAGATACGCAGTATTTT